These 21 T cell receptor beta chains originate from one sample sequenced in a study of control samples from healthy donors and cancer patients. Produced via immunoSEQ multiplex PCR; TCRdb's table is partial and in-frame only. Of over 110,000 clones listed, less than 90% were seen once; the top ten hold approximately 8.6%. Sequencing input: blood. These receptors were obtained from a woman under 40 in good health.

This rearrangement joins TRBV20-1 to TRBJ1-4; TRBD1 is a possible D gene (5 bases). The CDR3 runs to 15 residues. V was cut by 3 bases and J by 0 bases, with 11 bases left in between. CDR1 is DFQATT, CDR2 SNEGSKA, per germline (reference sequence). CDR3 DNA sequence: TGCAGTGCTAGTCTCCAAGGGGCAACTAATGAAAAACTGTTTTTT. The encoded protein is CSASLQGATNEKLFF.

The chain links TRBV5-1 to TRBJ2-2; D gene unclear. This CDR3 is built from 14 residues. Looked up from germline, CDR1 is SGHRS and CDR2 is YFSETQ. Trimming stripped 2 bases from V and 2 bases from J, with 7 bases between. CDR3 sequence: CASSLTVNTGELFF. The CDR3, as DNA: TGCGCCAGCAGCTTAACAGTTAACACCGGGGAGCTGTTTTTT.

This chain uses TRBV3-1 (or the pseudogene TRBV3-2) with TRBJ2-1, with TRBD2 matching 8 bases. In germline, CDR1 is LGHDT, CDR2 YNNKEL (reference sequence). The CDR3 contains 15 residues. J lost 4 bases, V lost 7 bases, and 9 bases had no gene match. CDR3: CASTPRGRTYNEQFF. In DNA form, the CDR3 reads TGTGCCAGCACCCCGCGCGGGAGGACATACAATGAGCAGTTCTTC.

The CDR3 is CASSPTTGTREQYF. For the CDR3, the DNA is TGTGCCAGCAGCCCGACGACAGGGACACGCGAGCAGTACTTC. The chain links TRBV7-2 to TRBJ2-7; 7 bases line up with TRBD1. CDR3 length equals 14 residues. In germline, CDR1 is SGHTA, CDR2 FQGNSA. Trimming cost V 5 bases and J 6 bases; bases outside gene matches: 10. The full variable domain, rest sourced from reference TRBV7-2 and TRBJ2-7, is GAGVSQSPSNKVTEKGKDVELRCDPISGHTALYWYRQSLGQGLEFLIYFQGNSAPDKSGLPSDRFSAERTGGSVSTLTIQRTQQEDSAVYLCASSPTTGTREQYFGPGTRLTVT.

The chain carries TRBV10-3 and TRBJ1-2, with D possibly TRBD1 on 5 matching bases. Trimming removed 8 bases from V and 2 bases from J, with 12 bases in between. The CDR3 spans 13 residues. CDR1 and CDR2 (germline): ENHRY, SYGVKD. This CDR3 reads CAILGGGNYGYTF. As DNA, the CDR3 is TGTGCCATCCTAGGCGGGGGGAACTATGGCTACACCTTC.

A single count supports this clone. The J gene is TRBJ1-2, the V gene TRBV10-3, with D unresolved. The CDR3 consists of 12 residues. V was cut by 3 bases and J by 4 bases, with 6 bases left in between. CDR1 and CDR2 (germline): ENHRY, SYGVKD. In nucleotides, the CDR3 is TGTGCCATCAGTGAAGGCAGCTATGGCTACACCTTC. Translated: CAISEGSYGYTF.

The V gene is TRBV6-4, the J gene TRBJ2-1; tentatively, D is TRBD2 (6 bases). Germline V gene sequence: CDR1 MRHNA, CDR2 SNTAGT. The ends were cut back, 6 bases at V and 3 bases at J, with 9 bases in the middle. The CDR3 totals 13 residues. The CDR3 loop is CASSRDFYNEQFF. CDR3 sequence (DNA): TGTGCCAGCAGCCGGGACTTCTACAATGAGCAGTTCTTC.

This chain uses TRBV9 with TRBJ2-5; TRBD2 is a possible D gene (5 bases). CDR3 length: 13 residues. Looked up from germline, CDR1 is SGDLS and CDR2 is YYNGEE. With 4 bases removed from V and 0 bases from J, the gap between germline ends came to 7 bases. CDR3 sequence reads: CASSTRYQETQYF. The CDR3 DNA follows: TGTGCCAGCAGCACTAGGTACCAAGAGACCCAGTACTTC.

V and J are TRBV21-1 and TRBJ2-5; the table's D call of TRBD2 was not tested on the DNA. TRBV21-1 is a listed pseudogene. The CDR3 consists of 14 residues. The CDR3 here is CASITTGRKETQYF. As DNA, the CDR3 is TGTGCCAGCATCACTACCGGTAGGAAAGAGACCCAGTACTTC.

This rearrangement joins TRBV7-3 to TRBJ1-5; no clear D gene. V shed 2 bases and J shed 7 bases, with 9 bases lying between them. The germline gives CDR1 SGHTA, CDR2 FQGTGA. This CDR3 has 13 amino acids. The CDR3 loop is CASSLGVGQPQHF. The CDR3 nucleotides are TGTGCCAGCAGCTTAGGTGTGGGACAGCCCCAGCATTTT.

This rearrangement joins TRBV2 to TRBJ1-5; no clear D gene. The ends were cut back, 4 bases at V and 2 bases at J, with 15 bases in the middle. The CDR3 runs 16 residues. Germline V CDR1 and CDR2: SNHLY, FYNNEI. The CDR3 sequence: CASSARIQDGNQPQHF. CDR3 nucleotides: TGTGCCAGCAGTGCACGGATCCAGGATGGCAATCAGCCCCAGCATTTT.

The DNA of the CDR3 is TGTGCCAGCAGCCCATCCGCGACTAGCGGGAGCTACGAGCAGTACTTC. Protein: CASSPSATSGSYEQYF. V is TRBV5-4 and J is TRBJ2-7, with 12 nucleotides matching TRBD2. Per the germline V gene, CDR1 is SGHNT and CDR2 is YYREEE (reference sequence). CDR3 length: 16 residues. V dropped 4 bases and J dropped 3; count of bases not matched to a gene: 8.

The J gene is TRBJ1-2, the V gene TRBV7-9, with 7 bases matching TRBD1. Looked up from germline, CDR1 is SEHNR and CDR2 is FQNEAQ (reference sequence). With 1 base clipped from V and 7 bases from J, the junction kept 6 bases outside the gene matches. This CDR3 has 14 amino acids. The CDR3 protein is CASSLGQGFGGYTF. The CDR3 bases are TGTGCCAGCAGCTTAGGACAGGGATTTGGTGGCTACACCTTC.

The genes are TRBV5-4 and TRBJ2-1; TRBD2 matches 14 bases. The germline gives CDR1 SGHNT, CDR2 YYREEE (reference sequence). V lost 4 bases to trimming and J lost 0 bases; unmatched junction nucleotides: 9. The CDR3 consists of 19 residues. The CDR3 reads CASSPGLAGGPSSYNEQFF. The DNA of the CDR3 is TGTGCCAGCAGCCCTGGACTAGCGGGAGGCCCGAGCTCCTACAATGAGCAGTTCTTC.

The chain employs TRBV4-1 and TRBJ2-7; 10 positions agree with TRBD1. CDR1 and CDR2 (germline): MGHRA, YSYEKL. Germline trimming cut 4 bases from V and 3 bases from J; bases unmatched to any gene: 6. This CDR3 spans 15 amino acids. The CDR3 sequence is CASSPGQGEDYEQYF. The CDR3 DNA is TGCGCCAGCAGCCCCGGACAGGGGGAGGACTACGAGCAGTACTTC.

The rearrangement links TRBV9 to TRBJ2-2; unclear D gene. The CDR3 consists of 14 residues. With 1 base removed from V and 0 bases from J, the gap between germline ends came to 4 bases. From germline, CDR1 is SGDLS and CDR2 YYNGEE. The CDR3 protein is CASSVRTNTGELFF. The DNA of the CDR3 is TGTGCCAGCAGCGTAAGGACGAACACCGGGGAGCTGTTTTTT.

The chain has TRBV6-1 and TRBJ2-1, with D unresolved. Trimming shortened V by 1 base and J by 4 bases, and 5 bases separated the two germline ends. The CDR3 sequence is 13 residues long. In germline, CDR1 is MNHNS, CDR2 SASEGT. Written as DNA, the CDR3 is TGTGCCAGCAGTGAAGGGCGGTACAATGAGCAGTTCTTC. Translated: CASSEGRYNEQFF.

The chain has TRBV11-2 and TRBJ2-5, with 13 bases aligning to TRBD2. Trimming at V came to 5 bases and at J to 4 bases, leaving 7 bases not matched to a gene. This CDR3 contains 16 residues. CDR1 and CDR2 (germline): SGHAT, FQNNGV. The DNA of the CDR3 is TGTGCCAGCAGCCATCGGACTAGCGGGAGCCCAGAGACCCAGTACTTC. Amino acid sequence: CASSHRTSGSPETQYF.

The J gene is TRBJ2-7, the V gene TRBV23-1, with D unresolved. TRBV23-1 is reported as an ORF; its role is uncertain. With 4 bases removed from V and 6 bases from J, the gap between germline ends came to 16 bases. The CDR3 spans 14 residues. CDR3 DNA sequence: TGCGCCAGCAGTCTCCGGCTAGTCCTATCCGAGCAGTACTTC. Its protein is CASSLRLVLSEQYF.

Only one count was recorded for this clone. This chain links TRBV16 with TRBJ1-2, with 11 positions matching TRBD1. The CDR3 covers 15 residues. CDR1 is KGHSY and CDR2 is FQNENV in the germline V gene. Unmatched junction bases numbered 2, after V lost 1 base and J lost 4 bases. CDR3 amino acids: CASSQLGTGGYGYTF. CDR3 nucleotide sequence: TGTGCCAGCAGCCAATTGGGGACAGGGGGCTATGGCTACACCTTC.

This rearrangement joins TRBV4-1 to TRBJ1-4; possible D gene TRBD1, 5 bases. Germline lookup yields CDR1 MGHRA and CDR2 YSYEKL. Trimming took off 4 bases at V and 5 bases at J, with 11 bases between the two ends. The CDR3 is 14 amino acids. The CDR3 sequence is CASSRLAGNEKLFF. The CDR3 DNA reads as TGCGCCAGCAGCCGATTGGCAGGGAATGAAAAACTGTTTTTT.